The 31 T cell receptor beta chains presented below share a single source sample, sequenced in a study of T cell changes during pregnancy in multiple sclerosis. Measured with immunoSEQ multiplex PCR; TCRdb has only the in-frame clones, and not every one. Here the sample spans around 70,000 clones, around nine tenths being singletons. Source: CD4+ T cells from peripheral blood mononuclear cells, taken after pregnancy. Every receptor here comes from a female donor with multiple sclerosis, enrolled in a pregnancy study.

This clone was found once. This chain uses TRBV27 with TRBJ2-5; 9 bases agree with TRBD2. This CDR3 has 16 residues. V gave up 2 bases and J gave up 5 bases; unmatched junction bases: 9. Germline V gene lookup returns CDR1 MNHEY and CDR2 SMNVEV (reference sequence). CDR3 coding DNA: TGTGCCAGCAGTTTAGGAAGCGGGGGGCCTGGGGAGACCCAGTACTTC. This codes for CASSLGSGGPGETQYF.

V usage is TRBV7-6 and J usage is TRBJ2-3; a possible D gene is TRBD2 (5 bases). The germline gives CDR1 SGHVS, CDR2 FNYEAQ. V lost 6 bases, J lost 8 bases, and 15 bases lay in between. This CDR3 is 13 amino acids long. In DNA, the CDR3 is TGTGCCAGCAGTGGAGGCGAATTAGGTACGCAGTATTTT. Protein: CASSGGELGTQYF.

This clone was observed a single time. The CDR3 nucleotides read TGCAGCGTTGATAGACTCTTGAACACTGAAGCTTTCTTT. Its protein is CSVDRLLNTEAFF. J is TRBJ1-1 and V is TRBV29-1; D unresolved. The V and J ends lost 3 bases and 0 bases respectively, with 8 bases between them. Germline assignment: CDR1 SQVTM and CDR2 ANQGSEA. The CDR3 sequence is 13 residues long.

The CDR3 sequence: CASSLAASGGDYEQYF. DNA for the CDR3: TGTGCCAGTAGTCTTGCCGCGAGCGGGGGGGACTACGAGCAGTACTTC. This chain joins TRBV19 and TRBJ2-7, with 10 nucleotides matching TRBD2. With 5 bases clipped from V and 3 bases from J, the junction kept 10 bases outside the gene matches. Germline lookup yields CDR1 LNHDA and CDR2 SQIVND (reference sequence). The CDR3 has 16 amino acids.

V is TRBV10-3 and J is TRBJ1-3; D uncertain. The CDR3 spans 16 residues. CDR1 and CDR2 from the germline V gene are ENHRY and SYGVKD. Trimming removed 6 bases at V and 4 bases at J, with 19 bases between. CDR3 DNA: TGTGCCATCAGAGACTCGGACTCGGGGATCGGAAACACCATATATTTT. Its translation is CAIRDSDSGIGNTIYF.

The rearrangement joins TRBV27 to TRBJ1-1, with 8 bases that match TRBD1. The CDR3 sequence is 13 residues long. V trimming: 6 bases; J trimming: 2 bases; junction bases outside the gene matches: 2. Germline V gene sequence: CDR1 MNHEY, CDR2 SMNVEV (reference sequence). CDR3 region: CASRGQGNTEAFF. DNA for the CDR3: TGTGCCAGCAGAGGACAGGGTAACACTGAAGCTTTCTTT.

V is TRBV7-3 and J is TRBJ1-2, with a possible D match to TRBD1 (5 bases). From germline, CDR1 is SGHTA and CDR2 FQGTGA. The CDR3 runs 13 residues. V lost 8 bases and J lost 1, with 11 bases in between. The CDR3 DNA reads as TGTGCCAGCTCTATCGACAGTAACTATGGCTACACCTTC. Protein: CASSIDSNYGYTF.

J is TRBJ1-2 and V is TRBV28, with D possibly TRBD1 on 6 matching bases. Germline assignment: CDR1 MDHEN and CDR2 SYDVKM. This CDR3 has 12 residues. The germline V and J ends were trimmed by 11 bases and 2 bases, with 12 bases remaining between them. In DNA form, the CDR3 reads TGTGCCGGGGGACAAGTCAACTATGGCTACACCTTC. Its translation is CAGGQVNYGYTF.

The chain combines TRBV7-7 with TRBJ1-5, with a weak D call TRBD1 (5 bases). V shed 2 bases and J shed 2 bases, with 13 bases lying between them. Per the germline V gene, CDR1 is SSHAT and CDR2 is FNYEAQ (reference sequence). The CDR3 has 16 residues. The CDR3 loop reads CASSLTGPGGNQPQHF. The DNA of the CDR3 is TGTGCCAGCAGCTTAACGGGGCCGGGGGGCAATCAGCCCCAGCATTTT.

The chain is built from TRBV7-3 and TRBJ1-1; D unresolved. The V end was cut by 2 bases, the J end by 1 base, with 5 bases between. The CDR3 runs to 13 residues. Looked up from germline, CDR1 is SGHTA and CDR2 is FQGTGA. The CDR3 region is CASSLGANTEAFF. In DNA form, the CDR3 reads TGTGCCAGCAGCTTAGGAGCGAACACTGAAGCTTTCTTT.

The rearrangement joins TRBV27 to TRBJ1-4, with 8 bases fitting TRBD1. V trimming: 2 bases; J trimming: 5 bases; junction bases outside the gene matches: 4. In germline, CDR1 is MNHEY, CDR2 SMNVEV (reference sequence). The CDR3 length is 15 residues. In DNA, the CDR3 is TGTGCCAGCAGTTTAAGACAGGGGAGGAATGAAAAACTGTTTTTT. It encodes CASSLRQGRNEKLFF.

The chain recombines TRBV18 with TRBJ1-6, with 7 bases fitting TRBD1. J gave up 5 bases and V 4 bases, and 2 bases lay outside the gene matches. CDR1 and CDR2 (germline): KGHSH, LQKENI. CDR3 size: 14 residues. The CDR3 DNA reads as TGTGCCAGCTCACTAGGGACAGATAATTCACCCCTCCACTTT. Amino acids: CASSLGTDNSPLHF.

The chain is built from TRBV30 and TRBJ1-2, with 8 bases aligning to TRBD1. The V segment lost 1 base and the J segment 4 bases; nucleotides outside the gene matches: 14. The CDR3 spans 17 residues. Germline CDR1 GTSNPN, CDR2 SVGIG (reference sequence). The CDR3 reads CAWSDPLRTGRIYGYTF. The CDR3, as DNA: TGTGCCTGGAGTGACCCTTTAAGGACAGGGAGAATCTATGGCTACACCTTC.

V usage is TRBV30 and J usage is TRBJ1-4, with D possibly matching TRBD1 (6 bases). Trimming pared 5 bases from V and 8 bases from J, leaving 18 bases between. The CDR3 spans 14 residues. CDR1 and CDR2 (germline): GTSNPN, SVGIG (reference sequence). CDR3 sequence: CAWEMAGGAEKLFF. CDR3 DNA sequence: TGTGCCTGGGAGATGGCGGGGGGGGCAGAAAAACTGTTTTTT. The entire variable domain, with the rest obtained from reference TRBV30 and TRBJ1-4, is as follows: SQTIHQWPATLVQPVGSPLSLECTVEGTSNPNLYWYRQAAGRGLQLLFYSVGIGQISSEVPQNLSASRPQDRQFILSSKKLLLSDSGFYLCAWEMAGGAEKLFFGSGTQLSVL.

The V gene is TRBV20-1, the J gene TRBJ2-3; D remains ambiguous. CDR1 and CDR2 (germline): DFQATT, SNEGSKA (reference sequence). There are 11 residues in the CDR3. The V gene lost 3 bases and the J gene lost 4 bases, with 5 bases spanning the gap. DNA of the CDR3: TGCAGTGCTAGCCTCTCAGATACGCAGTATTTT. Its translation: CSASLSDTQYF.

The chain employs TRBV7-6 and TRBJ2-1; perhaps TRBD2 as D (8 bases). Between the trimmed V and J ends, which lost 5 bases and 7 bases, there was a span of 21 bases. The CDR3 is 16 amino acids. Germline lookup yields CDR1 SGHVS and CDR2 FNYEAQ. The CDR3 reads CASSPSGLAGGNEQFF. For the CDR3, the DNA is TGTGCCAGCAGCCCTTCTGGACTAGCAGGGGGAAATGAGCAGTTCTTC.

The genes are TRBV5-1 and TRBJ1-6; TRBD1 is a possible D gene (5 bases). The CDR3 is 15 amino acids. The V gene's germline CDR1 is SGHRS and CDR2 YFSETQ. V gave up 0 bases and J gave up 8 bases, with 12 bases separating them. This CDR3 reads CASSLAGQGYSPLHF. The CDR3 region has the DNA TGCGCCAGCAGCTTGGCCGGCCAGGGATATTCACCCCTCCACTTT.

CDR3 in amino acids: CASSARDRRLPEAFF. CDR3 coding DNA: TGTGCCAGCAGCGCCCGGGACAGGAGACTACCCGAAGCTTTCTTT. V and J are TRBV7-9 and TRBJ1-1; 8 bases match TRBD1. V shed 5 bases and J 8 bases; nucleotides not matched to a gene: 13. Germline V gene data show CDR1 as SEHNR and CDR2 as FQNEAQ (reference sequence). The CDR3 is made up of 15 amino acids.

This sequence joins TRBV2 and TRBJ1-3; D is uncertain. Per germline, CDR1 SNHLY and CDR2 FYNNEI. V lost 7 bases and J 0 bases, leaving 16 bases between the germline ends. The length of the CDR3 is 16 residues. The CDR3: CASNEGQVASGNTIYF. CDR3 bases: TGTGCCAGCAACGAGGGCCAGGTGGCCTCTGGAAACACCATATATTTT. The full variable domain, completed using reference TRBV2 and TRBJ1-3, is EPEVTQTPSHQVTQMGQEVILRCVPISNHLYFYWYRQILGQKVEFLVSFYNNEISEKSEIFDDQFSVERPDGSNFTLKIRSTKLEDSAMYFCASNEGQVASGNTIYFGEGSWLTVV.

The chain's CDR3 is CASSEPRVGSGNTIYF. As DNA, the CDR3 is TGTGCCAGCAGTGAACCCAGGGTTGGTTCTGGAAACACCATATATTTT. This chain uses TRBV6-1 with TRBJ1-3; weak D call: TRBD1 (5 bases). The V gene's germline CDR1 is MNHNS and CDR2 SASEGT. Between the trimmed V and J ends, which lost 2 bases and 1 base, there was a span of 12 bases. The CDR3 is 16 residues long.

The chain joins TRBV27 to TRBJ1-4; perhaps TRBD1 as D (6 bases). The length of the CDR3 is 14 residues. CDR1 and CDR2 from the germline V gene are MNHEY and SMNVEV (reference sequence). Between the trimmed V and J ends, which lost 4 bases and 8 bases, there was a span of 14 bases. The CDR3 DNA is TGTGCCAGCAGTTCGCCGGGACAAGGAGAAAAACTGTTTTTT. This translates into CASSSPGQGEKLFF.

The V call is TRBV2, the J call TRBJ1-1; the match to TRBD1 covers 7 bases. Germline lookup yields CDR1 SNHLY and CDR2 FYNNEI. The CDR3 consists of 15 residues. The V segment lost 6 bases and the J segment 1 base; nucleotides outside the gene matches: 8. The CDR3 sequence is CASRQTGAPNTEAFF. CDR3 sequence (DNA): TGTGCCAGCAGGCAAACAGGGGCGCCGAACACTGAAGCTTTCTTT.

The chain is built from TRBV7-9 and TRBJ1-1; 7 nucleotides align to TRBD1. The ends lost 2 bases at V and 3 bases at J; junction bases unmatched: 0. Germline V gene lookup returns CDR1 SEHNR and CDR2 FQNEAQ (reference sequence). The CDR3 covers 13 residues. CDR3 sequence reads: CASSLTGDTEAFF. The DNA of the CDR3 is TGTGCCAGCAGCTTAACAGGGGACACTGAAGCTTTCTTT. The full variable domain, with the rest looked up from reference TRBV7-9 and TRBJ1-1, is DTGVSQNPRHKITKRGQNVTFRCDPISEHNRLYWYRQTLGQGPEFLTYFQNEAQLEKSRLLSDRFSAERPKGSFSTLEIQRTEQGDSAMYLCASSLTGDTEAFFGQGTRLTVV.

A note on this clone: The junction departs from the called germline gene at one end, perhaps through a read error. The chain employs TRBV2 and TRBJ1-2; D may be TRBD1 (6 bases). Germline V lookup: CDR1 SNHLY, CDR2 FYNNEI. The CDR3 has 15 amino acids. The CDR3 DNA reads as TGTGCCAGCAGCGAAGGTCTAGGGGGGGGCTATGGCTACACCTTC. This translates into CASSEGLGGGYGYTF. The variable domain in full, completed from reference TRBV2 and TRBJ1-2, reads EPEVTQTPSHQVTQMGQEVILRCVPISNHLYFYWYRQILGQKVEFLVSFYNNEISEKSEIFDDQFSVERPDGSNFTLKIRSTKLEDSAMYFCASSEGLGGGYGYTFGSGTRLTVV.

This clone was seen a single time. The chain combines TRBV5-1 with TRBJ2-5; 12 nucleotides agree with TRBD2. From germline, CDR1 is SGHRS and CDR2 YFSETQ. The CDR3 is 16 amino acids. V gave up 4 bases and J gave up 1 base; unmatched junction bases: 5. Here the CDR3 DNA reads TGCGCCAGCAGCAATAGACTAGCGGGGGCCCAAGAGACCCAGTACTTC. This gives the protein CASSNRLAGAQETQYF.

The chain uses TRBV5-5 and TRBJ2-5; D is uncertain. This CDR3 region has 14 residues. The germline V and J ends were trimmed by 4 bases and 2 bases, with 12 bases remaining between them. Germline CDR1 is SGHKS and CDR2 is YYEKEE (reference sequence). The chain's CDR3 is CASSGRAVQETQYF. CDR3 coding DNA: TGTGCCAGCAGCGGGCGTGCAGTTCAAGAGACCCAGTACTTC.

V and J are TRBV6-4 and TRBJ1-5, with 7 positions matching TRBD1. V lost 6 bases, J lost 8 bases, and 13 bases stayed unmatched. Germline lookup yields CDR1 MRHNA and CDR2 SNTAGT. The CDR3 extends over 15 amino acids. This chain's CDR3 is CASRPPGTVFEPQHF. The CDR3 bases are TGTGCCAGCAGACCGCCGGGGACAGTTTTCGAGCCCCAGCATTTT.

This clone is a singleton in its sample. The rearrangement links TRBV27 to TRBJ1-2, with TRBD1 matching 7 bases. The J segment lost 5 bases and the V segment lost 5 bases, leaving 14 bases of the junction unmatched. The germline gives CDR1 MNHEY, CDR2 SMNVEV (reference sequence). The CDR3 sequence is 16 residues long. This CDR3 is CASSPLDRTLEYGYTF. Here the CDR3 DNA reads TGTGCCAGCAGTCCTTTGGACAGGACCCTTGAGTATGGCTACACCTTC.

This sequence joins TRBV6-1 and TRBJ2-7; a weak D match, TRBD1 (7 bases). The V gene lost 5 bases and the J gene lost 4 bases, with 12 bases spanning the gap. The germline V gene encodes CDR1 MNHNS and CDR2 SASEGT. This CDR3 is built from 13 residues. CDR3 coding DNA: TGTGCCAGCAGTCTGGAGGGGGCGTACGAGCAGTACTTC. Amino acid sequence: CASSLEGAYEQYF.

J is TRBJ2-7 and V is TRBV6-5; 7 bases fit TRBD1. The length of the CDR3 is 15 residues. With 0 bases clipped from V and 2 bases from J, the junction kept 4 bases outside the gene matches. Germline values: CDR1 MNHEY, CDR2 SVGAGI. The DNA for the CDR3 is TGTGCCAGCAGTTACTCCGTGGGACAGACCTACGAGCAGTACTTC. Protein product: CASSYSVGQTYEQYF.

Only one count was recorded for this clone. The chain couples TRBV28 to TRBJ1-2, with 9 nucleotides matching TRBD1. With 9 bases clipped from V and 5 bases from J, the junction kept 10 bases outside the gene matches. Germline V lookup: CDR1 MDHEN, CDR2 SYDVKM. The CDR3 is made up of 14 amino acids. The CDR3 reads CASLQGARDYGYTF. CDR3 nucleotide sequence: TGTGCCAGTCTACAGGGGGCGAGGGATTATGGCTACACCTTC.